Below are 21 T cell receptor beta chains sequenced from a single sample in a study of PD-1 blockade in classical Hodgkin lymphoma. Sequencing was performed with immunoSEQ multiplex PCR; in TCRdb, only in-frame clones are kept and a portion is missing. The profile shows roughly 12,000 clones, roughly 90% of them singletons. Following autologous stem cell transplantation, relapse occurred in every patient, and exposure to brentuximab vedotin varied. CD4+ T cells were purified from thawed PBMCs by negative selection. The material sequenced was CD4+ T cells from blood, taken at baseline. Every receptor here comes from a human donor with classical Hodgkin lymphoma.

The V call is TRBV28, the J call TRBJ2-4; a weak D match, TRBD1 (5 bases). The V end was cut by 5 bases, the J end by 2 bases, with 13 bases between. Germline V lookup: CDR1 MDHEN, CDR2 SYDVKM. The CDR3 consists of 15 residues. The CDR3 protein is CASSLQVGPKNIQYF. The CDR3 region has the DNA TGTGCCAGCAGTCTACAGGTTGGGCCCAAAAACATTCAGTACTTC.

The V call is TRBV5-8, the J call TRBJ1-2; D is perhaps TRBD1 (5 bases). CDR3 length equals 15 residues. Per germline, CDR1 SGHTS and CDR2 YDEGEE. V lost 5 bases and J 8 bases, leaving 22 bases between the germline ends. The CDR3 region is CASRPPGRTRVGYTF. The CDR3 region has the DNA TGTGCCAGCAGACCGCCGGGACGGACAAGAGTAGGCTACACCTTC.

The CDR3 DNA reads as TGTGCCAGCAGCTCCGGGAGGGACACCATATATTTT. It translates to CASSSGRDTIYF. This rearrangement joins TRBV5-4 to TRBJ1-3; no firm D call. Trimming pared 3 bases from V and 8 bases from J, leaving 9 bases between. There are 12 residues in the CDR3. CDR1 is SGHNT and CDR2 is YYREEE in the germline V gene (reference sequence).

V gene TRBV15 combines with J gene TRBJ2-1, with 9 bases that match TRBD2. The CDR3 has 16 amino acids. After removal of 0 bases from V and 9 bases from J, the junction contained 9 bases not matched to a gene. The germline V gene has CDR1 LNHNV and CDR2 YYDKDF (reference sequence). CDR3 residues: CATSRDLAGGPFEQFF. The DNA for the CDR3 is TGTGCCACCAGCAGAGATCTGGCGGGAGGGCCGTTTGAGCAGTTCTTC.

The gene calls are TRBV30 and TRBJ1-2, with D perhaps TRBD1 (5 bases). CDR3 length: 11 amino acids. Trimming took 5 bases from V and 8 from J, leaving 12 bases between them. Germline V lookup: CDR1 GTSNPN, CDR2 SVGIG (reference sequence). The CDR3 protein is CAWDSGRGYTF. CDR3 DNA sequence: TGTGCCTGGGACAGCGGGAGGGGCTACACCTTC.

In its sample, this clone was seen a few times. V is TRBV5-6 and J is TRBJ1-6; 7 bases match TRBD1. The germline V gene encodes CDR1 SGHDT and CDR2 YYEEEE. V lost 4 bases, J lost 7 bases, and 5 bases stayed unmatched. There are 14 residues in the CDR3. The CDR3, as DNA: TGTGCCAGCAGCAGACAGGGATGGAATTCACCCCTCCACTTT. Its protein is CASSRQGWNSPLHF.

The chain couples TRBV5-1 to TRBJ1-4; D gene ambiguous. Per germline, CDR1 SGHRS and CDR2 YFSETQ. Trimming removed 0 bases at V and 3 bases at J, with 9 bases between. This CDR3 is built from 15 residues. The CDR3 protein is CASSLAGQSNEKLFF. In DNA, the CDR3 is TGCGCCAGCAGCTTGGCCGGCCAGTCTAATGAAAAACTGTTTTTT.

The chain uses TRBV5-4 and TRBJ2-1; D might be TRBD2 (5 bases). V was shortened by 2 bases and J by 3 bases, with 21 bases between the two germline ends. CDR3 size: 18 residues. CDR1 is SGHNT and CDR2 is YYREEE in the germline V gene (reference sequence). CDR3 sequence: CASSFPRVDLDYYNEQFF. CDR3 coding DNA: TGTGCCAGCAGCTTCCCGCGGGTGGATCTCGACTACTACAATGAGCAGTTCTTC.

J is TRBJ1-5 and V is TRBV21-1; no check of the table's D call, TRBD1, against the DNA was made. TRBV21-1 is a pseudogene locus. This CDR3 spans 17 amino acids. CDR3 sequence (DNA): TGTGCCAGCAGCAAAGTAGGAGGACAGGGTAATAATCAGCCCCAGCATTTT. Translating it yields CASSKVGGQGNNQPQHF.

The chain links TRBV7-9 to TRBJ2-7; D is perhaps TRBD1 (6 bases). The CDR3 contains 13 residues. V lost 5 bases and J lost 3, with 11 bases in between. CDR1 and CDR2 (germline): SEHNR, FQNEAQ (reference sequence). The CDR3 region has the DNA TGTGCCAGCAGCATTCGGGACAACTACGAGCAGTACTTC. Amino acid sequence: CASSIRDNYEQYF.

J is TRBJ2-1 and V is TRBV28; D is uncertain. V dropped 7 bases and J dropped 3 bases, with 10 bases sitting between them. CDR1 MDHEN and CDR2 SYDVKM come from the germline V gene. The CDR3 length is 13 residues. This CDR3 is CASTARVYNEQFF. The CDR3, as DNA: TGTGCCAGCACGGCCCGGGTCTACAATGAGCAGTTCTTC.

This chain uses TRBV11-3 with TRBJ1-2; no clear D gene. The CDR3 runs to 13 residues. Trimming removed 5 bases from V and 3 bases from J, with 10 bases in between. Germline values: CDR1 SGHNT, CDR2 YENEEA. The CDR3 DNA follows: TGTGCCAGCAGCGAGATATTGGACTATGGCTACACCTTC. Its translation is CASSEILDYGYTF.

The CDR3 loop is CASSPQSRLAGGLEQFF. CDR3 bases: TGTGCCAGCTCACCCCAGTCTAGACTAGCGGGGGGGCTTGAGCAGTTCTTC. This chain joins TRBV18 and TRBJ2-1; 14 bases match TRBD2. The ends lost 3 bases at V and 9 bases at J; junction bases unmatched: 10. From germline, CDR1 is KGHSH and CDR2 LQKENI. This CDR3 has 17 residues.

CDR3 amino acids: CASSYSDTSYNSPLHF. The DNA of the CDR3 is TGCGCCAGCAGCTATAGTGACACCTCCTATAATTCACCCCTCCACTTT. The genes are TRBV5-1 and TRBJ1-6; D not resolved. The germline V gene encodes CDR1 SGHRS and CDR2 YFSETQ. This CDR3 contains 16 residues. V gave up 3 bases and J gave up 0 bases, with 10 bases separating them.

CDR3 loop: CAWSVPVGHEQYF. CDR3 sequence (DNA): TGTGCCTGGAGTGTACCCGTGGGGCACGAGCAGTACTTC. V and J are TRBV30 and TRBJ2-7, with D tentatively TRBD1 (5 bases). Trimming stripped 0 bases from V and 5 bases from J, with 11 bases between. Germline V lookup: CDR1 GTSNPN, CDR2 SVGIG (reference sequence). The length of the CDR3 is 13 residues.

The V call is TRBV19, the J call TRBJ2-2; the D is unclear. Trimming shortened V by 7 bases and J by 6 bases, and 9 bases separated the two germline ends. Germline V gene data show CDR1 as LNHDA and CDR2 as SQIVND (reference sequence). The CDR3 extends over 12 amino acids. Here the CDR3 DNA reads TGTGCCAGTAACAGAGTTTCCGGGGAGCTGTTTTTT. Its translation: CASNRVSGELFF.

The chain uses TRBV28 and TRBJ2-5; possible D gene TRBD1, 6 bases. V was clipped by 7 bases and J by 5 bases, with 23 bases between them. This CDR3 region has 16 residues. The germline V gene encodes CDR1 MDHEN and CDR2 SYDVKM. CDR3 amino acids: CASIRPGTPAQETQYF. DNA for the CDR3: TGTGCCAGCATCCGCCCCGGGACACCCGCCCAGGAGACCCAGTACTTC.

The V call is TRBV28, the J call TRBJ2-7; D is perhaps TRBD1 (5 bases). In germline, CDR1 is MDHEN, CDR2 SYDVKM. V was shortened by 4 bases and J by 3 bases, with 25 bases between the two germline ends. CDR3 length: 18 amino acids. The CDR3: CASSSRVPNRKPFYEQYF. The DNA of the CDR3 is TGTGCCAGCAGTTCCAGAGTTCCAAACAGGAAACCATTCTACGAGCAGTACTTC.

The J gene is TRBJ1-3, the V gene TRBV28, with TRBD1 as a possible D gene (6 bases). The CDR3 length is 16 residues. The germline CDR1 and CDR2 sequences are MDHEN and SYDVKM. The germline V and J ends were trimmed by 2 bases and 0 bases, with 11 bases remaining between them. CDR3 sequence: CASSLRGSHSGNTIYF. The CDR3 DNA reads TGTGCCAGCAGTTTAAGGGGGAGCCACTCTGGAAACACCATATATTTT.

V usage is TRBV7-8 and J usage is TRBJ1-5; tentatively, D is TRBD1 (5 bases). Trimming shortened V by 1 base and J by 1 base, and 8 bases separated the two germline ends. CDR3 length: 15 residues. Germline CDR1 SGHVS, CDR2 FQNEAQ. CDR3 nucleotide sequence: TGTGCCAGCAGCTTAGGCCAGGGCAGCAATCAGCCCCAGCATTTT. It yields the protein CASSLGQGSNQPQHF.

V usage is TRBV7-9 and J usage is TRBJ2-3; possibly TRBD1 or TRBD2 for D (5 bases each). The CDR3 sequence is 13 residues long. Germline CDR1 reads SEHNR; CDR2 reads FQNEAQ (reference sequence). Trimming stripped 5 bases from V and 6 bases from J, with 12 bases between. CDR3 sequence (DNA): TGTGCCAGCAGCCCCGGGACCCGGGATACGCAGTATTTT. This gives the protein CASSPGTRDTQYF.